These 28 T cell receptor beta chains share one sample of origin, sequenced in a study of HIV-infected children after antiretroviral therapy interruption (dated by TCRdb to between 2018 and 2020). The library was produced with 3' RACE. These reads were obtained on an Illumina MiSeq. TCR libraries were generated from RNA by a 3' RACE protocol incorporating unique molecular identifiers so that PCR amplification bias could be corrected. TCRdb applied fastp at Q25 and MiXCR to the public reads, then kept only in-frame beta chains. Identical CDR3 protein sequences are pooled into one entry, listed with their most common genes and DNA. The sample profile shows more than 35,000 distinct CDR3 sequences; about 7% of them were found once. Jointly, the top ten make up just under 1% of the sample. The meaning of the sample's treatment or condition label: PENTA 11 planned treatment interruption arm or continuous ART arm.

The sequencing used CD45RA+ CD4+ T cells from PBMCs, pooled from several time points, collected from a donor given antiretroviral therapy, either interrupted or continuous. The cell subset or site label here, explained by the study, means: naive CD4+ CD45RA+ CD45RO- T cells. The receptors originated from a pool of human donors with HIV.

This clonotype is medium-sized by share. For the CDR3, the DNA is TGCGCCAGCAGCCAAGTAGGGGGGGGCCGGGGACAGCCCCAGCATTTT. Its translation: CASSQVGGGRGQPQHF. The chain has TRBV4-1 and TRBJ1-5, with D possibly TRBD1 on 6 matching bases. The V end lost 1 base, the J end lost 7 bases, and 17 bases lay between the germline ends. Per the germline V gene, CDR1 is MGHRA and CDR2 is YSYEKL. The CDR3 loop spans 16 amino acids.

This clonotype occurred many times. The chain joins TRBV7-2 to TRBJ1-2; 9 bases agree with TRBD1. V was pared by 1 base and J by 2 bases, with 8 bases of the junction left unmatched. The V gene's germline CDR1 is SGHTA and CDR2 FQGNSA. The CDR3 runs 17 residues. Here the CDR3 reads CASSLGGTGFGNYGYTF. The CDR3 DNA reads as TGTGCCAGCAGCTTAGGTGGGACAGGGTTTGGGAACTATGGCTACACCTTC.

CDR3 sequence (DNA): TGTGCCAGCAGCAAAGCTCTCGAGAGCTCCTACGAGCAGTACTTC. It codes for CASSKALESSYEQYF. V gene TRBV21-1 combines with J gene TRBJ2-7. TRBV21-1 counts as a pseudogene. The CDR3 covers 15 residues.

This clonotype occurred many times. The V and J genes are TRBV11-2 and TRBJ2-1; D is possibly TRBD1 or TRBD2 (5 bases each). V lost 4 bases and J 1 base, leaving 14 bases between the germline ends. The CDR3 spans 16 residues. CDR1 is SGHAT and CDR2 is FQNNGV in the germline V gene. As DNA, the CDR3 is TGTGCCAGCAGCTCCCTATGGGGGAGTTCCTACAATGAGCAGTTCTTC. This encodes CASSSLWGSSYNEQFF.

This clonotype was counted ten times or more. V and J are TRBV7-2 and TRBJ1-4; D ambiguous. Germline loops: CDR1 SGHTA, CDR2 FQGNSA. V gave up 3 bases and J gave up 5 bases, with 7 bases separating them. The CDR3 is 13 amino acids. CDR3: CASSLSRNEKLFF. CDR3 DNA sequence: TGTGCCAGCAGCTTGAGCCGGAATGAAAAACTGTTTTTT.

This clonotype came up many times. The genes are TRBV4-3 and TRBJ2-3; no clear D. CDR1 is LGHNA, CDR2 YSLEER, per germline. The CDR3 loop spans 17 amino acids. Trimming took off 4 bases at V and 1 base at J, with 18 bases between the two ends. This chain's CDR3 is CASSPGAHFIGTDTQYF. CDR3 nucleotide sequence: TGCGCCAGCAGCCCTGGCGCCCACTTCATCGGCACAGATACGCAGTATTTT.

This clonotype was seen repeatedly, ten times or more. The chain combines TRBV11-1 with TRBJ2-7; possibly TRBD1 for D (6 bases). The CDR3 has 13 amino acids. The germline V gene encodes CDR1 SGHAT and CDR2 FQDESV (reference sequence). V dropped 4 bases and J dropped 3 bases, with 10 bases sitting between them. This CDR3 reads CASSSRTVYEQYF. DNA for the CDR3: TGTGCCAGCAGCTCAAGGACAGTCTACGAGCAGTACTTC.

This clonotype occurred many times. This chain joins TRBV15 and TRBJ2-3, with 9 positions matching TRBD1. Germline V gene sequence: CDR1 LNHNV, CDR2 YYDKDF (reference sequence). The CDR3 is 16 residues long. V dropped 0 bases and J dropped 5; count of bases not matched to a gene: 6. The CDR3 loop reads CATSRDWDREVDTQYF. CDR3 nucleotide sequence: TGTGCCACCAGCAGAGATTGGGACAGGGAAGTAGATACGCAGTATTTT.

This clonotype has a count of ten or more. The chain carries TRBV20-1 and TRBJ1-3; possible D gene TRBD1, 5 bases. The germline V gene has CDR1 DFQATT and CDR2 SNEGSKA (reference sequence). Trimming pared 0 bases from V and 2 bases from J, leaving 11 bases between. The CDR3 is 15 amino acids. CDR3 coding DNA: TGCAGTGCTAGAGAGAGGGGAACCCCTGGAAACACCATATATTTT. Residues: CSARERGTPGNTIYF.

The chain employs TRBV19 and TRBJ2-1; TRBD2 might be the D (7 bases). Germline V gene lookup returns CDR1 LNHDA and CDR2 SQIVND (reference sequence). Trimming removed 9 bases at V and 9 bases at J, with 24 bases between. The CDR3 is 15 residues long. Here the CDR3 reads CASSRDWGGYAEQFF. CDR3 coding DNA: TGTGCCAGCAGCCGGGACTGGGGGGGCTATGCTGAGCAGTTCTTC.

In this sample, this clonotype turned up many times. Compared with germline, one end of the junction differs, possibly owing to a read error. V and J are TRBV12-3 or TRBV12-4 and TRBJ2-2, with 7 bases matching TRBD2. This CDR3 is 16 amino acids long. The CDR3 coding sequence is TGTGCCAGCAGTCCGACTGGGGGGGGAAACACCGGGCAGCTCTACTTT. Translation gives CASSPTGGGNTGQLYF.

V is TRBV6-6 and J is TRBJ2-1, with D possibly matching TRBD1 (6 bases). The CDR3 has 11 residues. Trimming stripped 5 bases from V and 15 bases from J, with 14 bases between. Germline values: CDR1 MNHNY, CDR2 SVGAGI (reference sequence). The DNA of the CDR3 is TGTGCCAGCAGTACCTTGACAGGCCGGTTCTTC. The encoded protein is CASSTLTGRFF.

This clonotype was observed at least ten times. The chain uses TRBV5-4 and TRBJ2-7; 8 nucleotides agree with TRBD1. Germline loops: CDR1 SGHNT, CDR2 YYREEE (reference sequence). The CDR3 spans 14 residues. The V gene end was trimmed by 1 base and the J gene end by 2 bases; junction bases not matched to a gene: 2. In DNA, the CDR3 is TGTGCCAGCAGCTTGACAGGGGGGACCTACGAGCAGTACTTC. Translated: CASSLTGGTYEQYF.

The CDR3 protein is CASSKWDPVNEQFF. CDR3 DNA: TGTGCCAGTAGTAAGTGGGACCCCGTCAATGAGCAGTTCTTC. The chain is built from TRBV19 and TRBJ2-1, with D tentatively TRBD1 or TRBD2 (5 bases each). Trimming stripped 4 bases from V and 6 bases from J, with 13 bases between. In germline, CDR1 is LNHDA, CDR2 SQIVND (reference sequence). The CDR3 totals 14 residues.

This clonotype showed up many times. The chain employs TRBV5-1 and TRBJ2-1; 9 bases are shared with TRBD2. The V gene's germline CDR1 is SGHRS and CDR2 YFSETQ. J was trimmed by 6 bases and V by 5 bases; bases with no gene match: 12. The CDR3 runs 16 residues. The CDR3 here is CASSSRGLAKSNEQFF. The CDR3, as DNA: TGCGCCAGCAGTTCCAGAGGACTAGCGAAGTCCAATGAGCAGTTCTTC. Combining the CDR3 with reference TRBV5-1 and TRBJ2-1 gives the whole variable domain KAGVTQTPRYLIKTRGQQVTLSCSPISGHRSVSWYQQTPGQGLQFLFEYFSETQRNKGNFPGRFSGRQFSNSRSEMNVSTLELGDSALYLCASSSRGLAKSNEQFFGPGTRLTVL.

This clonotype occurred many times. The chain employs TRBV19 and TRBJ2-7; D is tentatively TRBD1 or TRBD2 (6 bases each). The V and J ends lost 9 bases and 10 bases respectively, with 22 bases between them. Looked up from germline, CDR1 is LNHDA and CDR2 is SQIVND (reference sequence). The CDR3 runs 13 residues. In nucleotides, the CDR3 is TGTGCCAGCAGTCGGGACTGGGGGCGCGAACAGTACTTC. Its translation: CASSRDWGREQYF. The entire variable domain, with the rest obtained from reference TRBV19 and TRBJ2-7, is as follows: DGGITQSPKYLFRKEGQNVTLSCEQNLNHDAMYWYRQDPGQGLRLIYYSQIVNDFQKGDIAEGYSVSREKKESFPLTVTSAQKNPTAFYLCASSRDWGREQYFGPGTRLTVT.

This clonotype was detected ten times or more. The chain recombines TRBV7-2 with TRBJ2-1; D is undetermined. The CDR3 contains 13 residues. Trimming took 4 bases from V and 4 from J, leaving 8 bases between them. Germline assignment: CDR1 SGHTA and CDR2 FQGNSA. This CDR3 is CASSYGRYNEQFF. The CDR3 nucleotides are TGTGCCAGCAGCTATGGACGGTACAATGAGCAGTTCTTC.

This clonotype came up many times. The genes are TRBV27 and TRBJ1-2; TRBD1 matches 8 bases. Germline values: CDR1 MNHEY, CDR2 SMNVEV (reference sequence). This CDR3 contains 14 residues. Trimming removed 5 bases from V and 2 bases from J; junction bases left unmatched: 4. CDR3 in DNA: TGTGCCAGCAGTATCGGACAGGGCAACTATGGCTACACCTTC. Translating it yields CASSIGQGNYGYTF.

Points on this clonotype: The junction differs from germline at one of its ends, possibly a read error. V usage is TRBV6-1 and J usage is TRBJ2-1; TRBD1 aligns across 9 bases. The CDR3 extends over 15 amino acids. The germline gives CDR1 MNHNS, CDR2 SASEGT. The CDR3 sequence: CASSEIGTGYTEQFF. CDR3 nucleotides: TGTGCCAGCAGTGAGATTGGGACAGGGTACACTGAGCAGTTCTTC.

This clonotype was seen repeatedly, ten times or more. The V call is TRBV19, the J call TRBJ1-1; TRBD1 is a possible D gene (6 bases). The V and J ends lost 1 base and 4 bases respectively, with 10 bases between them. The CDR3 is made up of 14 amino acids. Germline CDR1 reads LNHDA; CDR2 reads SQIVND (reference sequence). CDR3 protein: CASSIVGGSTEAFF. The CDR3 region has the DNA TGTGCCAGTAGTATAGTAGGGGGGAGCACTGAAGCTTTCTTT.

Ten or more counts support this clonotype. The V gene is TRBV18, the J gene TRBJ1-1, with D maybe TRBD1 (5 bases). Trimming pared 6 bases from V and 7 bases from J, leaving 21 bases between. Per germline, CDR1 KGHSH and CDR2 LQKENI. This CDR3 has 15 amino acids. The CDR3 here is CASSPSAQGSGEAFF. CDR3 DNA sequence: TGTGCCAGCTCCCCATCAGCTCAGGGATCGGGTGAAGCTTTCTTT.

This clonotype was counted many times. The chain carries TRBV12-3 or TRBV12-4 and TRBJ1-3; D possibly corresponds to TRBD1 (5 bases). The CDR3 runs 14 residues. The germline V and J ends were trimmed by 5 bases and 0 bases, with 8 bases remaining between them. The CDR3 is CASSPTGSGNTIYF. The DNA for the CDR3 is TGTGCCAGCAGTCCCACAGGCTCTGGAAACACCATATATTTT.

There are many counts of this clonotype. The chain combines TRBV27 with TRBJ2-5; 9 bases agree with TRBD2. The CDR3 is 15 amino acids. Trimming cost V 6 bases and J 2 bases; bases outside gene matches: 7. Germline V gene lookup returns CDR1 MNHEY and CDR2 SMNVEV (reference sequence). The CDR3 sequence is CASRPSGRPQETQYF. The CDR3 region has the DNA TGTGCCAGCAGACCCAGCGGGAGGCCTCAAGAGACCCAGTACTTC.

The gene calls are TRBV2 and TRBJ2-2; 8 bases are shared with TRBD2. Germline assignment: CDR1 SNHLY and CDR2 FYNNEI. Losses at the gene ends were 8 bases for V and 6 bases for J; bases not matched to a gene: 8. The length of the CDR3 is 14 residues. CDR3 DNA: TGTGCCAGCTTTGACGGGGGGGCCCCCGGGGAGCTGTTTTTT. Translation: CASFDGGAPGELFF. The complete variable domain, with remaining parts taken from reference TRBV2 and TRBJ2-2, reads EPEVTQTPSHQVTQMGQEVILRCVPISNHLYFYWYRQILGQKVEFLVSFYNNEISEKSEIFDDQFSVERPDGSNFTLKIRSTKLEDSAMYFCASFDGGAPGELFFGEGSRLTVL.

The sample holds many counts of this clonotype. The chain is built from TRBV29-1 and TRBJ1-1; D might be TRBD1 (5 bases). V was pared by 6 bases and J by 5 bases, with 16 bases between. Germline assignment: CDR1 SQVTM and CDR2 ANQGSEA. The CDR3 runs 13 residues. CDR3: CSVRVGTGTEAFF. The CDR3 bases are TGCAGCGTCCGAGTGGGGACCGGGACTGAAGCTTTCTTT.

This clonotype was counted at least ten times. The chain joins TRBV7-2 to TRBJ2-3, with TRBD1 matching over 8 bases. CDR1 is SGHTA and CDR2 is FQGNSA in the germline V gene. With 5 bases clipped from V and 1 base from J, the junction kept 11 bases outside the gene matches. The CDR3 length is 17 residues. CDR3: CASSLLSTGERTDTQYF. The DNA for the CDR3 is TGTGCCAGCAGCCTATTATCGACAGGGGAGCGCACAGATACGCAGTATTTT.

This clonotype was seen repeatedly, ten times or more. This sequence joins TRBV6-2 or TRBV6-3 and TRBJ2-5; no definite D call. Germline CDR1 is MNHEY and CDR2 is SVGEGT. This CDR3 is built from 16 residues. Trimming shortened V by 5 bases and J by 5 bases, and 21 bases separated the two germline ends. The CDR3 DNA follows: TGTGCCAGCAGTCCGCTCCCCGACACGCTTCGGGAGACCCAGTACTTC. It specifies CASSPLPDTLRETQYF.

The table lists this clonotype with many counts. This sequence joins TRBV12-3 or TRBV12-4 and TRBJ1-5, with D perhaps TRBD1 (5 bases). The CDR3 is 17 residues long. Trimming cost V 6 bases and J 1 base, with 19 bases left between them. CDR3 nucleotides: TGTGCCAGCAGCCGCGGACGAGGGGTGAGGAGCAATCAGCCCCAGCATTTT. Protein: CASSRGRGVRSNQPQHF.